Following are 26 T cell receptor beta chains from one sample sequenced in a study of CD8 T cells in ankylosing spondylitis. TCRdb called the 5' RACE reads again in MiXCR, with one record for every CDR3 protein. Altogether hundreds of thousands of distinct CDR3 sequences are present, around 7.8% being singletons, with the ten largest covering 6.5% to 7%. The sequenced sample consisted of blood, either unsorted or a sorted T cell fraction (not recorded which). The receptors shown here come from a male donor with ankylosing spondylitis or in good health (not recorded which).

The chain recombines TRBV5-6 with TRBJ2-1; TRBD2 matches 12 bases. CDR3 size: 15 residues. J was trimmed by 8 bases and V by 2 bases; bases with no gene match: 5. From germline, CDR1 is SGHDT and CDR2 YYEEEE. CDR3 sequence: CASSFLAGGPHEQFF. DNA for the CDR3: TGTGCCAGCAGCTTCCTAGCGGGAGGGCCCCATGAGCAGTTCTTC. Variable domain in full (rest from reference TRBV5-6 and TRBJ2-1): DAGVTQSPTHLIKTRGQQVTLRCSPKSGHDTVSWYQQALGQGPQFIFQYYEEEERQRGNFPDRFSGHQFPNYSSELNVNALLLGDSALYLCASSFLAGGPHEQFFGPGTRLTVL.

This clonotype was seen repeatedly, ten times or more. The V call is TRBV20-1, the J call TRBJ2-1; the D is unclear. Germline CDR1 is DFQATT and CDR2 is SNEGSKA (reference sequence). The V end was cut by 5 bases, the J end by 7 bases, with 12 bases between. This CDR3 spans 12 amino acids. CDR3 loop: CSAGLNRNEQFF. The DNA for the CDR3 is TGCAGTGCTGGCCTTAATAGGAATGAGCAGTTCTTC.

Notes on this clonotype: One end of the junction varies from germline; a read error may be responsible. The chain recombines TRBV20-1 with TRBJ2-7; TRBD2 aligns across 8 bases. CDR3 length equals 16 residues. Looked up from germline, CDR1 is DFQATT and CDR2 is SNEGSKA (reference sequence). The DNA of the CDR3 is TGCTGTGCTTCGGATCTCAGCGGGGGCCCGACCTACGAGCAGTACTTC. Amino acid sequence: CCASDLSGGPTYEQYF.

There are many counts of this clonotype. The chain uses TRBV19 and TRBJ1-2; tentatively, D is TRBD1 (5 bases). Looked up from germline, CDR1 is LNHDA and CDR2 is SQIVND (reference sequence). The length of the CDR3 is 11 residues. The V end was cut by 10 bases, the J end by 8 bases, with 14 bases between. The CDR3 DNA reads TGTGCCACCCCCTGGGGGAGCGGCTACACCTTC. Protein: CATPWGSGYTF. Full variable domain (rest looked up from reference TRBV19 and TRBJ1-2): DGGITQSPKYLFRKEGQNVTLSCEQNLNHDAMYWYRQDPGQGLRLIYYSQIVNDFQKGDIAEGYSVSREKKESFPLTVTSAQKNPTAFYLCATPWGSGYTFGSGTRLTVV.

This clonotype has more than one count but fewer than ten. V gene TRBV20-1 combines with J gene TRBJ2-7, with a possible D match to TRBD2 (6 bases). This CDR3 contains 13 residues. Germline CDR1 DFQATT, CDR2 SNEGSKA (reference sequence). The V end lost 5 bases, the J end lost 2 bases, and 13 bases lay between the germline ends. The CDR3: CSALGREAYEQYF. Written as DNA, the CDR3 is TGCAGTGCTCTGGGCAGGGAGGCCTACGAGCAGTACTTC.

The table lists this clonotype with many counts. V is TRBV20-1 and J is TRBJ2-7; D is unresolved. Germline V gene sequence: CDR1 DFQATT, CDR2 SNEGSKA (reference sequence). The CDR3 loop spans 14 amino acids. Trimming took off 0 bases at V and 1 base at J, with 10 bases between the two ends. The CDR3 reads CSARDYKGSYEQYF. The CDR3 DNA reads TGCAGTGCTAGAGATTACAAGGGATCCTACGAGCAGTACTTC.

This clonotype was counted only a few times. The V gene is TRBV7-9, the J gene TRBJ2-7; a weak D match, TRBD1 (5 bases). The CDR3 runs 14 residues. V was cut by 1 base and J by 5 bases, with 12 bases left in between. In germline, CDR1 is SEHNR, CDR2 FQNEAQ (reference sequence). DNA of the CDR3: TGTGCCAGCAGCTTAGAAACAGGCTTCCACGAGCAGTACTTC. This translates into CASSLETGFHEQYF. Using reference TRBV7-9 and TRBJ2-7 for the parts outside the CDR3, the full variable domain is DTGVSQNPRHKITKRGQNVTFRCDPISEHNRLYWYRQTLGQGPEFLTYFQNEAQLEKSRLLSDRFSAERPKGSFSTLEIQRTEQGDSAMYLCASSLETGFHEQYFGPGTRLTVT.

This clonotype was seen many times. This rearrangement joins TRBV29-1 to TRBJ1-1; D not resolved. Germline V gene data show CDR1 as SQVTM and CDR2 as ANQGSEA. This CDR3 region has 11 residues. Trimming shortened V by 5 bases and J by 1 base, and 5 bases separated the two germline ends. This CDR3 is CSVSRNTEAFF. The DNA for the CDR3 is TGCAGCGTTAGCCGGAACACTGAAGCTTTCTTT.

The V gene is TRBV7-9, the J gene TRBJ1-1; possibly TRBD1 for D (6 bases). This CDR3 has 15 amino acids. Germline CDR1 SEHNR, CDR2 FQNEAQ (reference sequence). Trimming took 5 bases from V and 1 from J, leaving 14 bases between them. The CDR3 region is CASSLRGQSNTEAFF. In DNA form, the CDR3 reads TGTGCCAGCAGCCTACGTGGACAGTCGAACACTGAAGCTTTCTTT.

In its sample, this clonotype was seen many times. The V and J genes are TRBV7-2 and TRBJ1-5; TRBD1 might be the D (5 bases). Germline-derived CDR1 and CDR2 are SGHTA and FQGNSA. The CDR3 runs to 14 residues. V was trimmed by 4 bases and J by 7 bases, leaving 14 bases between them. CDR3 DNA: TGTGCCAGCAGCTCTCAGGGTAGCAGCCAGCCCCAGCATTTT. Translating it yields CASSSQGSSQPQHF.

Many counts were recorded for this clonotype. The chain couples TRBV12-3 or TRBV12-4 to TRBJ2-5; 8 positions agree with TRBD1. The CDR3 consists of 15 residues. V shed 5 bases and J 2 bases; nucleotides not matched to a gene: 7. The CDR3 sequence is CASSITGGWQETQYF. The CDR3 nucleotides are TGTGCCAGCAGTATCACAGGGGGATGGCAAGAGACCCAGTACTTC.

This clonotype showed up many times. The junction departs from germline at one end; a sequencing error may be responsible. CDR3 sequence reads: CSARDWQGAMNAEAFF. Written as DNA, the CDR3 is TGCAGTGCTAGAGATTGGCAGGGGGCGATGAACGCTGAAGCTTTCTTT. The chain links TRBV20-1 to TRBJ1-1, with TRBD1 matching 8 bases. Germline V gene data show CDR1 as DFQATT and CDR2 as SNEGSKA (reference sequence). The CDR3 sequence is 16 residues long.

This clonotype was detected ten times or more. The V and J genes are TRBV20-1 and TRBJ2-7; TRBD2 aligns across 7 bases. Germline V gene sequence: CDR1 DFQATT, CDR2 SNEGSKA (reference sequence). The CDR3 runs to 16 residues. J was trimmed by 3 bases and V by 3 bases; bases with no gene match: 14. This CDR3 is CSASPHGTIRVYEQYF. The CDR3 nucleotides read TGCAGTGCTAGCCCCCACGGGACTATCCGGGTCTACGAGCAGTACTTC.

This clonotype was recorded at least ten times. The CDR3 reads CAISIQELDGYTF. DNA of the CDR3: TGTGCCATCAGCATACAGGAGTTGGATGGCTACACCTTC. The chain carries TRBV10-3 and TRBJ1-2; tentative D call: TRBD1 (5 bases). The germline V and J ends were trimmed by 6 bases and 6 bases, with 14 bases remaining between them. The CDR3 totals 13 residues. The germline V gene encodes CDR1 ENHRY and CDR2 SYGVKD.

There are a few counts of this clonotype. The chain employs TRBV12-3 or TRBV12-4 and TRBJ2-7; TRBD2 might be the D (6 bases). The V gene lost 0 bases and the J gene lost 2 bases, with 14 bases spanning the gap. The CDR3 extends over 16 amino acids. CDR3 sequence reads: CASSLAQVGRTYEQYF. The CDR3 DNA follows: TGTGCCAGCAGTTTAGCGCAAGTAGGGAGGACCTACGAGCAGTACTTC.

This chain joins TRBV12-3 or TRBV12-4 and TRBJ2-5; D ambiguous. With 5 bases removed from V and 5 bases from J, the gap between germline ends came to 15 bases. The CDR3 consists of 14 residues. In DNA form, the CDR3 reads TGTGCCAGCAGTAGCCCGGGCTCCGGTGAGACCCAGTACTTC. Residues: CASSSPGSGETQYF.

This clonotype was seen ten or more times. CDR3 amino acids: CSARTASKFYNEQFF. In nucleotides, the CDR3 is TGCAGTGCTAGGACGGCTAGCAAATTCTACAATGAGCAGTTCTTC. The chain has TRBV20-1 and TRBJ2-1; TRBD2 might be the D (5 bases). V was pared by 3 bases and J by 3 bases, with 15 bases between. Germline V lookup: CDR1 DFQATT, CDR2 SNEGSKA (reference sequence). This CDR3 is 15 amino acids long.

As to this clonotype: Just one base apart from a much larger clone, this may be a read error. The chain carries TRBV12-3 or TRBV12-4 and TRBJ2-7, with D uncertain. Trimming cost V 5 bases and J 2 bases, with 13 bases left between them. This CDR3 has 14 amino acids. The CDR3 coding sequence is TGTGCCAGCAGTCCCGACTTCCGAGCCTACGAGCAGTACTTC. Its translation is CASSPDFRAYEQYF.

This clonotype was counted ten times or more. The chain is built from TRBV12-3 or TRBV12-4 and TRBJ2-3, with D possibly matching TRBD2 (5 bases). The CDR3 has 14 amino acids. Trimming shortened V by 2 bases and J by 5 bases, and 11 bases separated the two germline ends. CDR3 bases: TGTGCCAGCAGTTTATCCGGGGTACGAGATACGCAGTATTTT. Residues: CASSLSGVRDTQYF.

Worth noting for this clonotype: This may come from a read error, since a much larger clone is one base off. The J gene is TRBJ2-5, the V gene TRBV3-1, with unresolved D. The CDR3 runs to 11 residues. The germline V and J ends were trimmed by 5 bases and 5 bases, with 6 bases remaining between them. Germline lookup yields CDR1 LGHDT and CDR2 YNNKEL (reference sequence). The CDR3 here is CASSLWETQYF. The CDR3 nucleotides are TGTGCCAGCAGCTTATGGGAGACCCAGTACTTC.

This clonotype was recorded at least ten times. This sequence joins TRBV12-3 or TRBV12-4 and TRBJ2-5; D tentatively fits TRBD1 or TRBD2 (5 bases each). The CDR3 is 13 residues long. V was cut by 8 bases and J by 6 bases, with 16 bases left in between. CDR3 amino acids: CASGDGSSKTQYF. In DNA, the CDR3 is TGTGCCAGCGGGGACGGATCCTCAAAGACCCAGTACTTC.

The chain uses TRBV20-1 and TRBJ2-1; the D is unclear. V shed 6 bases and J shed 7 bases, with 16 bases lying between them. There are 13 residues in the CDR3. The germline CDR1 and CDR2 sequences are DFQATT and SNEGSKA (reference sequence). The CDR3 sequence: CSASRTRRNEQFF. The CDR3, as DNA: TGCAGTGCCAGCAGGACCCGTAGGAATGAGCAGTTCTTC.

This chain links TRBV5-5 with TRBJ2-1; 8 positions agree with TRBD2. In germline, CDR1 is SGHKS, CDR2 YYEKEE (reference sequence). V dropped 0 bases and J dropped 8; count of bases not matched to a gene: 10. This CDR3 is 16 amino acids long. The CDR3: CASSLVGGAPSYEQFF. CDR3 sequence (DNA): TGTGCCAGCAGCTTGGTCGGGGGGGCCCCTAGCTATGAGCAGTTCTTC. The complete variable domain, with remaining parts taken from reference TRBV5-5 and TRBJ2-1, reads DAGVTQSPTHLIKTRGQQVTLRCSPISGHKSVSWYQQVLGQGPQFIFQYYEKEERGRGNFPDRFSARQFPNYSSELNVNALLLGDSALYLCASSLVGGAPSYEQFFGPGTRLTVL.

This clonotype was seen only a few times. This sequence joins TRBV30 and TRBJ2-3; 9 nucleotides line up with TRBD2. Germline V lookup: CDR1 GTSNPN, CDR2 SVGIG (reference sequence). The V and J ends lost 2 bases and 3 bases, in that order; junction bases with no gene match: 6. CDR3 length: 15 amino acids. As DNA, the CDR3 is TGTGCCTGGAGTCCCGCTAGCGGGGCTACAGATACGCAGTATTTT. Protein product: CAWSPASGATDTQYF.

This clonotype turned up a few times. This CDR3 is CSAIGQHTDTQYF. In DNA, the CDR3 is TGCAGTGCTATCGGACAGCACACAGATACGCAGTATTTT. V usage is TRBV20-1 and J usage is TRBJ2-3; TRBD1 might be the D (6 bases). Germline assignment: CDR1 DFQATT and CDR2 SNEGSKA (reference sequence). This CDR3 is built from 13 residues. Trimming removed 4 bases from V and 2 bases from J, with 10 bases in between.

This clonotype was observed at least ten times. This chain joins TRBV20-1 and TRBJ2-1, with a possible D match to TRBD2 (6 bases). The ends were cut back, 0 bases at V and 7 bases at J, with 13 bases in the middle. In germline, CDR1 is DFQATT, CDR2 SNEGSKA (reference sequence). This CDR3 comprises 14 residues. This chain's CDR3 is CSARDYGRGNEQFF. For the CDR3, the DNA is TGCAGTGCTAGAGACTACGGGAGAGGGAATGAGCAGTTCTTC.